Listed below are T cell receptor beta chains from one sample, sequenced in a study of blood T cells in healthy people across ages. TCRdb re-analysed the 5' RACE reads in MiXCR, keeping a single row per CDR3 protein. The sample consists of around 780,000 distinct CDR3 sequences, more than 55% of them appearing once. The sample consisted of blood. All receptors come from a man between 35 and 55 years old in good health. The CDR3 runs from the conserved cysteine through the conserved F or W. The D gene is left open where the match is weak. Size is omitted from some rows. Given values are once, few, many or a class for expanded clones.

d_gene: .; v_gene: TRBV20-1; j_gene: TRBJ2-7; abundance: .; CDR3nt: TGCAGTGCAGGACAGTTCTCCTACAATGAGCAGTACTTC; CDR3aa: CSAGQFSYNEQYF
d_gene: .; v_gene: TRBV7-2; j_gene: TRBJ2-5; abundance: .; CDR3nt: TGTGCCAGCAGCCCAAGCGGGCCCCCCCAAGAGACCCAGTACTTC; CDR3aa: CASSPSGPPQETQYF
d_gene: .; v_gene: TRBV6-6; j_gene: TRBJ2-1; abundance: .; CDR3nt: TGTGCCAGCAGTTACTCAACACAGACGAGCTCCTACAATGAGCAGTTCTTC; CDR3aa: CASSYSTQTSSYNEQFF
d_gene: .; v_gene: TRBV29-1; j_gene: TRBJ1-2; abundance: few; CDR3nt: TGCAGCGTTGGGCAGGGTAGTGGCTATGGCTACACCTTC; CDR3aa: CSVGQGSGYGYTF
d_gene: .; v_gene: TRBV9; j_gene: TRBJ1-4; abundance: .; CDR3nt: TGTGCCAGCAGCGTCGAGGGAAGGGATGAAAAACTGTTTTTT; CDR3aa: CASSVEGRDEKLFF
d_gene: .; v_gene: TRBV6-6; j_gene: TRBJ1-2; abundance: .; CDR3nt: TGTGCCAGCAGTTACCAAATTGGTCCGATGGGGGGCTACACCTTC; CDR3aa: CASSYQIGPMGGYTF
d_gene: TRBD2; v_gene: TRBV5-1; j_gene: TRBJ2-1; abundance: .; CDR3nt: TGCGCCAGCAGCTTGTCCGGGACTAGTGATGAGCAGTTCTTC; CDR3aa: CASSLSGTSDEQFF
d_gene: TRBD1; v_gene: TRBV4-3; j_gene: TRBJ2-7; abundance: few; CDR3nt: TGCGCCAGCAGCCAAGGGTGGCTCGGACAGGGGGCGTGGGAGCAGTACTTC; CDR3aa: CASSQGWLGQGAWEQYF
d_gene: .; v_gene: TRBV4-2; j_gene: TRBJ2-1; abundance: few; CDR3nt: TGTGCCAGCAGCCAAGCCCTAGCGAGCTCCTACAATGAGCAGTTCTTC; CDR3aa: CASSQALASSYNEQFF
d_gene: .; v_gene: TRBV11-2; j_gene: TRBJ1-6; abundance: .; CDR3nt: TGTGCCAGCAGCGTAGAAATCGGACCACCCCTCCACTTT; CDR3aa: CASSVEIGPPLHF
d_gene: TRBD2; v_gene: TRBV7-3; j_gene: TRBJ2-3; abundance: once; CDR3nt: TGTGCCAGCAGCCTAAGGGTTGGGACGGCAGCGGGAGGGCGCACAGATACGCAGTATTTT; CDR3aa: CASSLRVGTAAGGRTDTQYF
d_gene: .; v_gene: TRBV2; j_gene: TRBJ2-3; abundance: .; CDR3nt: TGTGCCAGCAGGGGATGGCGGGCAAGCACGGATACGCAGTATTTT; CDR3aa: CASRGWRASTDTQYF
d_gene: .; v_gene: TRBV14; j_gene: TRBJ1-1; abundance: .; CDR3nt: TGTGCCAGCAGCCAAGCAGGACTGAACACTGAAGCTTTCTTT; CDR3aa: CASSQAGLNTEAFF
d_gene: .; v_gene: TRBV12-3/TRBV12-4; j_gene: TRBJ2-5; abundance: .; CDR3nt: TGTGCCAGCAGTTTCCCCGGCCTCGAGACCCAGTACTTC; CDR3aa: CASSFPGLETQYF
d_gene: .; v_gene: TRBV28; j_gene: TRBJ2-1; abundance: .; CDR3nt: TGTGCCAGCAGTTTAGGTTATCACAAGTTCTTC; CDR3aa: CASSLGYHKFF
d_gene: TRBD1; v_gene: TRBV10-3; j_gene: TRBJ2-3; abundance: .; CDR3nt: TGTGCCATCAACAGGGGGGCCAGAGATACGCAGTATTTT; CDR3aa: CAINRGARDTQYF
d_gene: .; v_gene: TRBV20-1; j_gene: TRBJ2-3; abundance: .; CDR3nt: TGCAGTGCTAGAGATCGTCAGGGGGGAGATACGCAGTATTTT; CDR3aa: CSARDRQGGDTQYF
d_gene: .; v_gene: TRBV6-1; j_gene: TRBJ2-7; abundance: few; CDR3nt: TGTGCCAGCAACGAGGCCGAACCACCCTACGAGCAGTACTTC; CDR3aa: CASNEAEPPYEQYF
d_gene: TRBD1; v_gene: TRBV28; j_gene: TRBJ2-7; abundance: .; CDR3nt: TGTGCCAGCAGTAGGAGGACAGGGCCGCCTATCGCCTACGAGCAGTACTTC; CDR3aa: CASSRRTGPPIAYEQYF
d_gene: .; v_gene: TRBV20-1; j_gene: TRBJ2-3; abundance: .; CDR3nt: TGCAGTGCTAGATCCCCACCGGGGCCTTACACAGATACGCAGTATTTT; CDR3aa: CSARSPPGPYTDTQYF
d_gene: .; v_gene: TRBV5-1; j_gene: TRBJ2-6; abundance: few; CDR3nt: TGCGCCAGCAGCCCCACTTCCATCTCTGGGGCCAACGTCCTGACTTTC; CDR3aa: CASSPTSISGANVLTF
d_gene: TRBD2; v_gene: TRBV7-2; j_gene: TRBJ2-1; abundance: .; CDR3nt: TGTGCCAGCAGCTTAGATTGGGTAACTAGCGGGAGACTCAATGAGCAGTTCTTC; CDR3aa: CASSLDWVTSGRLNEQFF
d_gene: .; v_gene: TRBV15; j_gene: TRBJ2-6; abundance: few; CDR3nt: TGTGCCACCAGCAGAGAGACCCTACTTCCTGGGGCCAACGTCCTGACTTTC; CDR3aa: CATSRETLLPGANVLTF
d_gene: .; v_gene: TRBV7-6; j_gene: TRBJ2-7; abundance: .; CDR3nt: TGTGCCAGCAGCGCCGGACGGGACTACGAGCAGTACTTC; CDR3aa: CASSAGRDYEQYF
d_gene: .; v_gene: TRBV6-2/TRBV6-3; j_gene: TRBJ1-5; abundance: .; CDR3nt: TGTGCCAGCGGATACAGGGAACAGGTCGATAGCAATCAGCCCCAGCATTTT; CDR3aa: CASGYREQVDSNQPQHF
d_gene: TRBD1; v_gene: TRBV11-3; j_gene: TRBJ2-1; abundance: .; CDR3nt: TGTGCCAGCAGCTTTTCCGGGACAGGGGTGGGTGAGCAGTTCTTC; CDR3aa: CASSFSGTGVGEQFF
d_gene: TRBD2; v_gene: TRBV20-1; j_gene: TRBJ2-3; abundance: .; CDR3nt: TGCAGTGCTAGACTAGCGGGGTATACGCAGTATTTT; CDR3aa: CSARLAGYTQYF
d_gene: .; v_gene: TRBV18; j_gene: TRBJ1-6; abundance: .; CDR3nt: TGTGCCAGCTCACCCAAGGACATAACGTATAATTCACCCCTCCACTTT; CDR3aa: CASSPKDITYNSPLHF
d_gene: TRBD1; v_gene: TRBV7-9; j_gene: TRBJ2-1; abundance: .; CDR3nt: TGTGCCAGCAGCTTACTACAGGGGCCTAATGAGCAGTTCTTC; CDR3aa: CASSLLQGPNEQFF
d_gene: TRBD1; v_gene: TRBV2; j_gene: TRBJ1-2; abundance: once; CDR3nt: TGTGCCAGCAGTTTAACGACGGGACAGGCTATGGGAGGCTACACCTTC; CDR3aa: CASSLTTGQAMGGYTF
d_gene: TRBD1; v_gene: TRBV7-8; j_gene: TRBJ2-5; abundance: .; CDR3nt: TGTGCCAGCAGCCAAACCCCGGACAGGGGAGAGACCCAGTACTTC; CDR3aa: CASSQTPDRGETQYF
d_gene: .; v_gene: TRBV12-3/TRBV12-4; j_gene: TRBJ2-5; abundance: .; CDR3nt: TGTGCCAGCAGTTTGACTCGATTTTCCGAGACCCAGTACTTC; CDR3aa: CASSLTRFSETQYF
d_gene: .; v_gene: TRBV4-1; j_gene: TRBJ2-1; abundance: .; CDR3nt: TGCGCCAGCAGCCAAGAATTGGCTAGCAGCAATGAGCAGTTCTTC; CDR3aa: CASSQELASSNEQFF
d_gene: .; v_gene: TRBV20-1; j_gene: TRBJ1-2; abundance: .; CDR3nt: TGCAGTGCTCCTACTGTCCAAGGGGCATGGAGGACTCATGGCTACACCTTC; CDR3aa: CSAPTVQGAWRTHGYTF
d_gene: .; v_gene: TRBV29-1; j_gene: TRBJ2-3; abundance: .; CDR3nt: TGCAGCGTTGCCCGACAGGACCTAGCCACAGATACGCAGTATTTT; CDR3aa: CSVARQDLATDTQYF
d_gene: .; v_gene: TRBV2; j_gene: TRBJ2-5; abundance: .; CDR3nt: TGTGCCAGCACCCAGCTCGGGGAGACCCAGTACTTC; CDR3aa: CASTQLGETQYF